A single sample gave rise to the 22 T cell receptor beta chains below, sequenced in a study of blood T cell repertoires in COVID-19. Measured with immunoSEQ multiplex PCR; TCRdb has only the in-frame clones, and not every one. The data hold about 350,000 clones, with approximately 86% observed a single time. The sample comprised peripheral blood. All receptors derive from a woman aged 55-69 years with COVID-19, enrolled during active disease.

This chain's CDR3 is CASSLIAGVIEQYF. The CDR3 DNA is TGCGCCAGCAGCTTGATAGCGGGGGTTATCGAGCAGTACTTC. The chain joins TRBV5-1 to TRBJ2-7, with 9 bases matching TRBD2. Germline assignment: CDR1 SGHRS and CDR2 YFSETQ. V trimming: 1 base; J trimming: 6 bases; junction bases outside the gene matches: 5. The length of the CDR3 is 14 residues.

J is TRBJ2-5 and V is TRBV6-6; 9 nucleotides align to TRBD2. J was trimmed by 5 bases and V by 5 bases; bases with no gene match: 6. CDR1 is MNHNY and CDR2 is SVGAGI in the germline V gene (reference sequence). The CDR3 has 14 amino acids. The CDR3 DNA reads TGTGCCAGCAGTACCCGGGGACTAGCTGAGACCCAGTACTTC. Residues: CASSTRGLAETQYF.

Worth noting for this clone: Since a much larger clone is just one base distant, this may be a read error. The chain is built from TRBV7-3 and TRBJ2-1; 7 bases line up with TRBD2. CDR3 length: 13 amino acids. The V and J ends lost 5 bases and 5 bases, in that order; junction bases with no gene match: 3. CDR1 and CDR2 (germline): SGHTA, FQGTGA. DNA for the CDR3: TGTGCCAGCAGCCCCGGGACTAACAATGAGCAGTTCTTC. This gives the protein CASSPGTNNEQFF.

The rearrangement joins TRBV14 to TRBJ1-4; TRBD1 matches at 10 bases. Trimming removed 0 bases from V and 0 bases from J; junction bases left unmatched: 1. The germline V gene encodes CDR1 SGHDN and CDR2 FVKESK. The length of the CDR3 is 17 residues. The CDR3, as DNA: TGTGCCAGCAGCCAAGAGACAGGGGGCGCAACTAATGAAAAACTGTTTTTT. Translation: CASSQETGGATNEKLFF.

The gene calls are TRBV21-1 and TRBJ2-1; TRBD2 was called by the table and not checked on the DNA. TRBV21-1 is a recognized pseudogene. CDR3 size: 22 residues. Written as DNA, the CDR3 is TGTGCCATTTCGAGGGGGAATCCGGGACTAGCTACGGAGGATGGCTCCTACAATGAGCAGTTCTTC. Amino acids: CAISRGNPGLATEDGSYNEQFF.

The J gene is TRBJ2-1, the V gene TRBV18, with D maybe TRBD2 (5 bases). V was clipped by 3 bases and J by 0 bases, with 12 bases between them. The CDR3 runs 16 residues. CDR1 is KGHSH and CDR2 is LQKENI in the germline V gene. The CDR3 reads CASSPERDISYNEQFF. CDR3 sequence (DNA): TGTGCCAGCTCACCCGAGAGGGATATCTCCTACAATGAGCAGTTCTTC.

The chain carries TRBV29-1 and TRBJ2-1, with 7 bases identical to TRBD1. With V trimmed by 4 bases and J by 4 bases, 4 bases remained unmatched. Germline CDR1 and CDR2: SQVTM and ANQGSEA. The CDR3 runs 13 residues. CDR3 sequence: CSVAGTAYNEQFF. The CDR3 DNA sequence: TGCAGCGTTGCCGGGACAGCATACAATGAGCAGTTCTTC.

The CDR3 nucleotides read TGTGCCAGCAGCCAACTGTATAGCGAGCAGTACTTC. It is translated as CASSQLYSEQYF. The chain combines TRBV3-1 (or the pseudogene TRBV3-2) with TRBJ2-7; D unresolved. Germline V gene sequence: CDR1 LGHDT, CDR2 YNNKEL (reference sequence). The length of the CDR3 is 12 residues. Trimming left V 2 bases short and J 6 bases short, with 8 bases between.

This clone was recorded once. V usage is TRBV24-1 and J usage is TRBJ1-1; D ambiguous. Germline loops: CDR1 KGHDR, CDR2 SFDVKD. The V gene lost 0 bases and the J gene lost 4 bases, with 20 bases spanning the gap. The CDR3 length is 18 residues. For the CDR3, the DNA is TGTGCCACCAGTGATTTGGATCGGGAACACCCTTGGGGCACTGAAGCTTTCTTT. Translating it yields CATSDLDREHPWGTEAFF.

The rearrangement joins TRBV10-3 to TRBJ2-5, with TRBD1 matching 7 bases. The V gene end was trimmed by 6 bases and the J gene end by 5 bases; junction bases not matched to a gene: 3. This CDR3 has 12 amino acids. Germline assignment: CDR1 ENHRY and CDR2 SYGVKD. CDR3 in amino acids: CAIRTGAETQYF. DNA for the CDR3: TGTGCCATCAGAACAGGGGCGGAGACCCAGTACTTC.

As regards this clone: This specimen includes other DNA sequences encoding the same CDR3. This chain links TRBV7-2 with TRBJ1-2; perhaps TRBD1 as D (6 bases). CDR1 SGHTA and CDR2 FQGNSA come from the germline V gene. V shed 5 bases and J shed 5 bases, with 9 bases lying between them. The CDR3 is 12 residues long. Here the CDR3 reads CASSPTGYGYTF. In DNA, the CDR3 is TGTGCCAGCAGCCCAACAGGGTATGGCTACACCTTC.

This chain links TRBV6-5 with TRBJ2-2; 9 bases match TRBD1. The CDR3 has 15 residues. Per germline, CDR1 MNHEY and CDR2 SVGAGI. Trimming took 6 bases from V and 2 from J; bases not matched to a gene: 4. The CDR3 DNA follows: TGTGCCAGCAGACCGACAGGGGGTAACACCGGGGAGCTGTTTTTT. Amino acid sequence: CASRPTGGNTGELFF.

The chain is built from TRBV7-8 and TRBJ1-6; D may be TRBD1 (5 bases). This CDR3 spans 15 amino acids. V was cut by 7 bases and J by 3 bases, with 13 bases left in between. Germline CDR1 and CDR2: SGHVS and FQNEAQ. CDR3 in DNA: TGTGCCAGCACCGCTTTGGGACTCTATAATTCACCCCTCCACTTT. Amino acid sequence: CASTALGLYNSPLHF.

The CDR3 sequence: CASSTNSGNTIYF. The CDR3 bases are TGCGCCAGCAGCACAAACTCTGGAAACACCATATATTTT. This chain joins TRBV5-1 and TRBJ1-3; no clear D. Germline loops: CDR1 SGHRS, CDR2 YFSETQ. This CDR3 region has 13 residues. The V end lost 4 bases, the J end lost 0 bases, and 5 bases lay between the germline ends.

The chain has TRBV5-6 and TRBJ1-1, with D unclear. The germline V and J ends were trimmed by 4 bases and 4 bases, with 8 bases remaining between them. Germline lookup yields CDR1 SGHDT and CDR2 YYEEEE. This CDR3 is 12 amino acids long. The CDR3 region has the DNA TGTGCCAGCAGCCGGTCGGGCACTGAAGCTTTCTTT. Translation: CASSRSGTEAFF.

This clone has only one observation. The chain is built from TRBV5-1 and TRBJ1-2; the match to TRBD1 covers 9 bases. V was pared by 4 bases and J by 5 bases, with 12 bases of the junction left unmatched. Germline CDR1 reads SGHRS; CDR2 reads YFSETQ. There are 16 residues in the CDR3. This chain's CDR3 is CASSQGQGRVEYGYTF. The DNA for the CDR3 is TGCGCCAGCAGCCAAGGACAGGGGAGGGTCGAATATGGCTACACCTTC. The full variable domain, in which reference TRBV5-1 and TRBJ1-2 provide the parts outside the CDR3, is KAGVTQTPRYLIKTRGQQVTLSCSPISGHRSVSWYQQTPGQGLQFLFEYFSETQRNKGNFPGRFSGRQFSNSRSEMNVSTLELGDSALYLCASSQGQGRVEYGYTFGSGTRLTVV.

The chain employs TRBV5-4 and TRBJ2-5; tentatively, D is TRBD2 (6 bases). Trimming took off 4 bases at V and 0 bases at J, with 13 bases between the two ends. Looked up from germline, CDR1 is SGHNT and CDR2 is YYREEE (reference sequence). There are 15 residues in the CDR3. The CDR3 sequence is CASSLQTGDQETQYF. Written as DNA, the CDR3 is TGTGCCAGCAGCCTCCAGACGGGGGACCAAGAGACCCAGTACTTC. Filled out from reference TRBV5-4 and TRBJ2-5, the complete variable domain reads ETGVTQSPTHLIKTRGQQVTLRCSSQSGHNTVSWYQQALGQGPQFIFQYYREEENGRGNFPPRFSGLQFPNYSSELNVNALELDDSALYLCASSLQTGDQETQYFGPGTRLLVL.

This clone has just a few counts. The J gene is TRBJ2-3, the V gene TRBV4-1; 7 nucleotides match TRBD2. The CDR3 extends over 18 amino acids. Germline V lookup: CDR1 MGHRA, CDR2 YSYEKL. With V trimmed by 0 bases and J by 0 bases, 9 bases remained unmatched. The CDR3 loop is CASSQEMTGGRSTDTQYF. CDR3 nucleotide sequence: TGCGCCAGCAGCCAAGAAATGACGGGGGGAAGGAGCACAGATACGCAGTATTTT.

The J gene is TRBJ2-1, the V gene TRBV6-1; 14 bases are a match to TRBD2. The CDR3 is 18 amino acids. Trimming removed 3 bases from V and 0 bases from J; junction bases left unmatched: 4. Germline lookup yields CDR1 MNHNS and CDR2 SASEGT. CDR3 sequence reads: CASSDGTSGGSSYNEQFF. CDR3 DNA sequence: TGTGCCAGCAGTGACGGGACTAGCGGGGGCAGCTCCTACAATGAGCAGTTCTTC.

CDR3 coding DNA: TGTGCCATCACCTCGGACACCCGGGCTGGAAACACCATATATTTT. Its translation: CAITSDTRAGNTIYF. V is TRBV10-3 and J is TRBJ1-3; D may be TRBD1 (5 bases). The V gene lost 7 bases and the J gene lost 2 bases, with 15 bases spanning the gap. Germline V gives CDR1 ENHRY, CDR2 SYGVKD. The CDR3 is made up of 15 amino acids.

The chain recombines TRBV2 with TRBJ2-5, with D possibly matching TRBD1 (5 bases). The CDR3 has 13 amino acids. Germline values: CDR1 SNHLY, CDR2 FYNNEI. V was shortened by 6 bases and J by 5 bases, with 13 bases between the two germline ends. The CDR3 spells CASSEAGLETQYF. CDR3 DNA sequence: TGTGCCAGCAGCGAGGCAGGGTTGGAGACCCAGTACTTC.

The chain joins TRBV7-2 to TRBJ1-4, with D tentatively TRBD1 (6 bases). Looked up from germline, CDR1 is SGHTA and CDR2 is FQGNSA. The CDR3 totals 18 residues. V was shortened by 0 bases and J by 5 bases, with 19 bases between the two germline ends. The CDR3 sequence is CASSLALGRLGTNEKLFF. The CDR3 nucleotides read TGTGCCAGCAGCTTAGCGCTGGGACGTCTCGGGACAAATGAAAAACTGTTTTTT.